The sequence of this T cell receptor (beta chain) was determined in a study of T cells in Graves' hyperthyroidism and ophthalmopathy. Study summary: Peripheral blood was acquired at first diagnosis, ahead of any therapy whatsoever.

Study-level results: Most clonotypes that expanded in the thyroid above 0.001 also showed up in blood.

CDR3 length: 15 residues. Germline V lookup: CDR1 SNHLY, CDR2 FYNNEI. The J segment lost 3 bases and the V segment lost 4 bases, leaving 7 bases of the junction unmatched. This clonotype was detected ten times or more. Its antigen is unknown. Amplified TCR beta CDR3 regions derived from RNA transcripts. First-round RT-PCR of the TCR CDR3 relied on the HTBI primer set. TCRdb re-called the multiplex PCR reads with MiXCR, one entry per CDR3 protein. Here the sample spans under 450,000 distinct CDR3 sequences, approximately 14% being singletons. Researchers barred patients who had uncontrolled infection, other autoimmune disease, pregnancy or lactation.

Sequencing was done on a sample of blood. The receptor was derived from a woman between 18 and 29 years old with Graves' hyperthyroidism. The chain links TRBV2 to TRBJ2-7, with 9 bases lining up with TRBD1. CDR3 in amino acids: CASSGHGTGLYEQYF. The CDR3, as DNA: TGTGCCAGCAGTGGGCACGGGACAGGGCTCTACGAGCAGTACTTC.